The entry below gives a single TCR beta chain sequence along with its context. The record originates from a study of blood T cell repertoires in COVID-19. Turning to the study itself: Researchers got acute and convalescent COVID-19 samples from the United States, Italy and Spain. From T cells, B-cell-depleted T cells, or PBMCs came the material, which was cDNA or gDNA.

Germline CDR1 MNHEY, CDR2 SMNVEV (reference sequence). The germline V and J ends were trimmed by 2 bases and 5 bases, with 9 bases remaining between them. The CDR3 is made up of 13 amino acids. The table came from immunoSEQ multiplex PCR; TCRdb's copy has only in-frame clones and leaves some out. The sample contains approximately 180,000 clones, 70% to 90% of which appear only once. The origin of this receptor is a man between 60 and 75 years old with acute or convalescent COVID-19. This chain links TRBV27 with TRBJ2-5; possible D gene TRBD2, 6 bases. Sequencing was done on a sample of peripheral blood. In nucleotides, the CDR3 is TGTGCCAGCAGTTTACGGCGGGGTGAGACCCAGTACTTC. Its protein product is CASSLRRGETQYF.